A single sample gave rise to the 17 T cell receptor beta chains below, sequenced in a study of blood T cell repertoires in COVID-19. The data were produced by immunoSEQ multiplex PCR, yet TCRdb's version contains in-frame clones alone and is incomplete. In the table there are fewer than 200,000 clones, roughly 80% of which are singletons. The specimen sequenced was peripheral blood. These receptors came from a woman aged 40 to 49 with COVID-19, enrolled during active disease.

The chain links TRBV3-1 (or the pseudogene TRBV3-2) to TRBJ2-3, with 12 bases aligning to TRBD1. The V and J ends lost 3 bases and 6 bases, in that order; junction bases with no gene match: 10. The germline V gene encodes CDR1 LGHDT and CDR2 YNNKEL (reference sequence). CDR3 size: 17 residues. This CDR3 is CASSQRPGTGGADTQYF. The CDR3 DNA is TGTGCCAGCAGCCAGCGTCCCGGGACAGGGGGCGCGGATACGCAGTATTTT.

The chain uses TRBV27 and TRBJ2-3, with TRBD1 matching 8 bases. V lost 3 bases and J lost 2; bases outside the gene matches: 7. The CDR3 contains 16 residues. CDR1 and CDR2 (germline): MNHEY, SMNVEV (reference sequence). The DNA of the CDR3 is TGTGCCAGCAGTTTCTTGTCAGGGGGCTCCACAGATACGCAGTATTTT. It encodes CASSFLSGGSTDTQYF.

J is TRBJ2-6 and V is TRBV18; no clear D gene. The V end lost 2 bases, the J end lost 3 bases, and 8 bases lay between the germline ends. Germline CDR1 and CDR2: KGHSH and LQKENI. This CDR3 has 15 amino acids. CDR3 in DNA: TGTGCCAGCTCACCAGCAGGCAGTGGGGCCAACGTCCTGACTTTC. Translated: CASSPAGSGANVLTF. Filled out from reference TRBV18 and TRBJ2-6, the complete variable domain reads NAGVMQNPRHLVRRRGQEARLRCSPMKGHSHVYWYRQLPEEGLKFMVYLQKENIIDESGMPKERFSAEFPKEGPSILRIQQVVRGDSAAYFCASSPAGSGANVLTFGAGSRLTVL.

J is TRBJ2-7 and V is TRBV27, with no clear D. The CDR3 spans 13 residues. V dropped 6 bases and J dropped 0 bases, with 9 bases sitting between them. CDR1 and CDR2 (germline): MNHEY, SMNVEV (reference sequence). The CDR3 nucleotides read TGTGCCAGCAGGGGCTACAGCTCCTACGAGCAGTACGTC. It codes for CASRGYSSYEQYV.

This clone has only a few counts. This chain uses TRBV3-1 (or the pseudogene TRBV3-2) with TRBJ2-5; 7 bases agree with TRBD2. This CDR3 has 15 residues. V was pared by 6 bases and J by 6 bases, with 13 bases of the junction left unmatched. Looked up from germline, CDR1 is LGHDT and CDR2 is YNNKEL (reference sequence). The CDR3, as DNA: TGTGCCAGCAGTCCCGGGACTACACTCGGGAAGACCCAGTACTTC. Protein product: CASSPGTTLGKTQYF.

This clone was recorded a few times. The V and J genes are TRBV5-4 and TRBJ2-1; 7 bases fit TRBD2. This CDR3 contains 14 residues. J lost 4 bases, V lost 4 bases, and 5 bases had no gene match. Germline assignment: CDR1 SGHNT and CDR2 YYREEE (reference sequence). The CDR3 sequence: CASSGRAGYNEQFF. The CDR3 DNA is TGTGCCAGCAGCGGGAGGGCGGGTTACAATGAGCAGTTCTTC.

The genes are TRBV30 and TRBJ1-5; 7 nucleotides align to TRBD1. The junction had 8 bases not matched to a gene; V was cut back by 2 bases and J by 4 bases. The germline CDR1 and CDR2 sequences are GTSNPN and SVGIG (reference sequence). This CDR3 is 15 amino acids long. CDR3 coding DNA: TGTGCCTGGAGTCGGGACAGTGGGGCTAATCAGCCCCAGCATTTT. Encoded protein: CAWSRDSGANQPQHF.

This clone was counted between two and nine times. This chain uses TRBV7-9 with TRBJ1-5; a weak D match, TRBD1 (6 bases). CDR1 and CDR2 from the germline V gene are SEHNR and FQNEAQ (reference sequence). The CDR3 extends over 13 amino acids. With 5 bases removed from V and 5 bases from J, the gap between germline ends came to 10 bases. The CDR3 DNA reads TGTGCCAGCAGCCTTAACAGGGATCAGCCCCAGCATTTT. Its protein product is CASSLNRDQPQHF.

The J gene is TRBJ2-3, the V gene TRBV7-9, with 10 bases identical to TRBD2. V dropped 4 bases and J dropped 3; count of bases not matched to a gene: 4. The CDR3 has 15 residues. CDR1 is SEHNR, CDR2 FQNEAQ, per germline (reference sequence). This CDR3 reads CASSSSGGVTDTQYF. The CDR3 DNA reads TGTGCCAGCAGCTCCAGCGGGGGGGTAACAGATACGCAGTATTTT.

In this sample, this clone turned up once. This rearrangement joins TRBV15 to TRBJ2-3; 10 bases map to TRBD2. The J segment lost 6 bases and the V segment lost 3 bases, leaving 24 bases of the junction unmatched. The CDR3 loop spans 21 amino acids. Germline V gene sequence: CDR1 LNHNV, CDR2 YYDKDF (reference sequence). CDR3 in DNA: TGTGCCACCAGCAGTATGGTTGGGGCAGTGACGAGGACTAGCGGCAATGATACGCAGTATTTT. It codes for CATSSMVGAVTRTSGNDTQYF.

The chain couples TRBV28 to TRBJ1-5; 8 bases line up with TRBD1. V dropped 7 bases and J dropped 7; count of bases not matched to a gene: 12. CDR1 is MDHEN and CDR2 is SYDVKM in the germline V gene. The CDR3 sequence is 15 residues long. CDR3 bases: TGTGCCAGCAATACCCCAGGGGGCCGGGGCCAGCCCCAGCATTTT. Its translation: CASNTPGGRGQPQHF.

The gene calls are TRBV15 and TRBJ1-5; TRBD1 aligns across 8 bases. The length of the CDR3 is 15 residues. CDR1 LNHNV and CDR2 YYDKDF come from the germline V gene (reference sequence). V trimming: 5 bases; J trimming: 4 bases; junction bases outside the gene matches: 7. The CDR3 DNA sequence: TGTGCCACCAGCTGGGCAGGGGGCTCTAATCAGCCCCAGCATTTT. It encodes CATSWAGGSNQPQHF.

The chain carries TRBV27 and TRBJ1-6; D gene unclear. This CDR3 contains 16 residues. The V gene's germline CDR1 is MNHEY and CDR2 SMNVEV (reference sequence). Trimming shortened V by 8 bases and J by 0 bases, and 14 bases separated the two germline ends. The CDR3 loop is CASRLRQSSYNSPLHF. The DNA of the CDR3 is TGTGCCAGCCGATTGAGGCAGAGCTCCTATAATTCACCCCTCCACTTT.

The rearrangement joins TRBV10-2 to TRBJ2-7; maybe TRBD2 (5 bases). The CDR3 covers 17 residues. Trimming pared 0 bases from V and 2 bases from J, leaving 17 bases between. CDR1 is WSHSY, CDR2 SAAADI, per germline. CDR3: CASSESLGSDTTYEQYV. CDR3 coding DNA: TGCGCCAGCAGTGAGTCCTTGGGGAGCGATACTACCTACGAGCAGTACGTC.

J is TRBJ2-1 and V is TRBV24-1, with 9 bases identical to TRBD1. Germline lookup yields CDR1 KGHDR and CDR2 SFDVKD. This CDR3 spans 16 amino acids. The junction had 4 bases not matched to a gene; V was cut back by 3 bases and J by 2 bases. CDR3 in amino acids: CATSDQTGGTYNEQFF. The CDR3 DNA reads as TGTGCCACCAGTGATCAGACAGGGGGAACCTACAATGAGCAGTTCTTC.

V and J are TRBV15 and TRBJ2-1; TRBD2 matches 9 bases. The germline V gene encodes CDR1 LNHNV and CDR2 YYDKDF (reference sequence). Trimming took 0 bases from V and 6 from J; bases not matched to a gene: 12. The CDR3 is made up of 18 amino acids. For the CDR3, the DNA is TGTGCCACCAGCAGAGATAGGGTTTCAGCGGGGGGAATCAATGAGCAGTTCTTC. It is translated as CATSRDRVSAGGINEQFF.

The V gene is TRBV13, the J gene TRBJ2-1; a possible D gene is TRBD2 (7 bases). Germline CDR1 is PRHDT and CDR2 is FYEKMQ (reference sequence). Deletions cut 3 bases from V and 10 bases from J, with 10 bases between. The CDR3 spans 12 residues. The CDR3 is CASSLGGREQFF. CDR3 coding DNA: TGTGCCAGCAGCTTGGGGGGGCGAGAGCAGTTCTTC.